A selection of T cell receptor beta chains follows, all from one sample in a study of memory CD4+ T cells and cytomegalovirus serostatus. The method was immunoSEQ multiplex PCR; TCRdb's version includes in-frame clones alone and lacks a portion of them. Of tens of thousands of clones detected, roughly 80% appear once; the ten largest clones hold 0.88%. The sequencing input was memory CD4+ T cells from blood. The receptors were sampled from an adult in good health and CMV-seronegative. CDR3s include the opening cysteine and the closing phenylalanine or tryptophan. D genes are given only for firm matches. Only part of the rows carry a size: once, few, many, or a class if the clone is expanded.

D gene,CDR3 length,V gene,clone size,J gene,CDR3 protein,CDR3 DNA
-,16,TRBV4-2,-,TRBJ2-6,CASSILSGSGANVLTF,TGTGCCAGCAGCATTTTATCGGGGTCTGGGGCCAACGTCCTGACTTTC
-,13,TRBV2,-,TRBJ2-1,CASSEVVYNEQFF,TGTGCCAGCAGTGAAGTCGTCTACAATGAGCAGTTCTTC
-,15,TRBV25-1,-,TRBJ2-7,CASSESGIPSYEQYF,TGTGCCAGCAGTGAATCGGGCATCCCTTCCTACGAGCAGTACTTC
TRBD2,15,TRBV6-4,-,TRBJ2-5,CASSEWGGNQETQYF,TGTGCCAGCAGTGAATGGGGAGGGAACCAAGAGACCCAGTACTTC
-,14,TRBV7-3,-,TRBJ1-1,CASSLWSHRDEAFF,TGTGCCAGCAGCTTATGGAGCCACAGGGATGAAGCTTTCTTT
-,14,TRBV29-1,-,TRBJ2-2,CSVASRPVTGELFF,TGCAGCGTTGCTAGCAGGCCGGTCACCGGGGAGCTGTTTTTT
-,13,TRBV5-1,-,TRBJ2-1,CASAPNGYNEQFF,TGCGCCAGCGCCCCAAATGGATACAATGAGCAGTTCTTC
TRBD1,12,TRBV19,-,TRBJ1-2,CASSRTGYGYTF,TGTGCCAGTAGTCGGACAGGTTATGGCTACACCTTC
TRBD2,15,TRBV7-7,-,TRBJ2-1,CASSSGGSSYNEQFF,TGTGCTAGCAGCTCTGGCGGGAGCTCCTACAATGAGCAGTTCTTC
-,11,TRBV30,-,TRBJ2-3,CAWSVLGAQYF,TGTGCCTGGAGTGTACTGGGGGCGCAGTATTTT
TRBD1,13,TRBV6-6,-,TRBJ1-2,CASRVTGDYGYTF,TGTGCCAGCAGAGTTACAGGGGACTATGGCTACACCTTC
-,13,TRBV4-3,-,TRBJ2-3,CASSQAQGDTQYF,TGCGCCAGCAGCCAAGCTCAGGGGGATACGCAGTATTTT
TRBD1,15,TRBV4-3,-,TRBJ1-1,CASSPGGTGATEAFF,TGCGCCAGCAGCCCCGGGGGGACAGGGGCCACTGAAGCTTTCTTT
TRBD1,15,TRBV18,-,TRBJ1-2,CASSPRTGVNYGYTF,TGTGCCAGCTCACCCCGGACAGGGGTTAACTATGGCTACACCTTC
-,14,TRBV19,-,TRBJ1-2,CASSNTGLRYGYTF,TGTGCCAGTAGCAATACAGGGCTGAGGTATGGCTACACCTTC
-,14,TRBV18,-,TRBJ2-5,CATSFSAAMKTQYF,TGTGCCACCTCATTTTCGGCGGCAATGAAGACCCAGTACTTC
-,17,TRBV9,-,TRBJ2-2,CASSVDGGRRNTGELFF,TGTGCCAGCAGCGTAGACGGGGGGCGCCGGAACACCGGGGAGCTGTTTTTT
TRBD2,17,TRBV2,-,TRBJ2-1,CASSYESLAGAGNEQFF,TGTGCCAGCAGTTACGAATCACTAGCGGGAGCAGGGAATGAGCAGTTCTTC
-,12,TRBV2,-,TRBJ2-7,CASQDNLYEQYF,TGTGCCAGCCAGGACAACCTCTACGAGCAGTACTTC
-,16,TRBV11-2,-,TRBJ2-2,CASSLGSGTNTGELFF,TGTGCCAGCAGCTTAGGTAGCGGAACGAACACCGGGGAGCTGTTTTTT
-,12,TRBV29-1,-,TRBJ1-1,CSVDRQNTEAFF,TGCAGCGTCGACCGCCAGAACACTGAAGCTTTCTTT
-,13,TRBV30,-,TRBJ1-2,CAWSVQEYYGYTF,TGTGCCTGGAGTGTACAGGAATACTATGGCTACACCTTC
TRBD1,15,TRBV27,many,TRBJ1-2,CASTSQTGTGYGYTF,TGTGCCAGCACCTCCCAGACCGGGACAGGCTATGGCTACACCTTC
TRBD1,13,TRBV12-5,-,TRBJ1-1,CASRDRGGTEAFF,TGTGCTAGCCGGGACAGGGGAGGTACTGAAGCTTTCTTT
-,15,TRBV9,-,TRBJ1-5,CASSAGHSSNQPQHF,TGTGCCAGCAGCGCGGGACATAGTAGCAATCAGCCCCAGCATTTT
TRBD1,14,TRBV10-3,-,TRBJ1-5,CAISGQGIGQPQHF,TGTGCCATCAGCGGACAGGGGATTGGTCAGCCCCAGCATTTT
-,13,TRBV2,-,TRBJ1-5,CASRQNPNQPQHF,TGTGCCAGCAGGCAGAACCCTAATCAGCCCCAGCATTTT
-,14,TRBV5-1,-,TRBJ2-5,CASSFSSSQETQYF,TGCGCCAGCAGCTTTAGTAGTTCACAAGAGACCCAGTACTTC
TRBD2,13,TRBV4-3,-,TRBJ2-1,CASSQPGGNEQFF,TGCGCCAGCAGCCAACCCGGGGGGAATGAGCAGTTCTTC
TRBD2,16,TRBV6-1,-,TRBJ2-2,CASSEEAGGPFGELFF,TGTGCCAGCAGTGAAGAGGCGGGAGGGCCTTTCGGGGAGCTGTTTTTT